These T cell receptor beta chains were read from a single sample in a study of shared clonotypes between healthy human individuals. The data were produced by immunoSEQ multiplex PCR, yet TCRdb's version contains in-frame clones alone and is incomplete. Of 980,000 or so clones in the sample, about three quarters were seen once. Source material: memory CD4+ T cells sorted from blood. The source of these receptors is a man aged 18 to 29 in good health. The CDR3 runs from the conserved cysteine through the conserved F or W. Fields, in order: J gene, clone size, D gene, V gene, CDR3 protein, CDR3 DNA. A D gene is named only where the DNA matches it firmly. The size of a clone is reported for some rows only, either as once, few or many, or as a class for expanded clones.

TRBJ2-3,-,-,TRBV18,CASSPQRGLTSTDTQYF,TGTGCCAGCTCACCACAGAGAGGGCTAACTAGCACAGATACGCAGTATTTT
TRBJ1-6,-,-,TRBV27,CASSLKGGSPLHF,TGTGCCAGCAGTTTAAAGGGGGGGTCACCCCTCCACTTT
TRBJ2-1,-,TRBD2,TRBV18,CASSPPALAGGYNEQFF,TGTGCCAGCTCACCACCGGCTTTAGCGGGTGGGTACAATGAGCAGTTCTTC
TRBJ2-3,-,TRBD2,TRBV6-1,CASSWGGRTDTQYF,TGTGCCAGCAGTTGGGGCGGGAGGACAGATACGCAGTATTTT
TRBJ1-3,-,TRBD1,TRBV7-2,CASSPRQGTGNTIYF,TGTGCCAGCAGCCCCAGACAGGGAACTGGAAACACCATATATTTT
TRBJ1-4,-,-,TRBV18,CASSPRSGTSNEKLFF,TGTGCCAGCTCACCACGTTCTGGGACCTCTAATGAAAAACTGTTTTTT
TRBJ2-7,few,-,TRBV6-6,CASSPQGYEQYF,TGTGCCAGCAGTCCCCAGGGGTACGAGCAGTACTTC
TRBJ1-4,-,-,TRBV5-1,CASSLTGRDEKLFF,TGCGCCAGCAGCTTGACAGGGAGGGATGAAAAACTGTTTTTT
TRBJ2-1,-,TRBD2,TRBV7-9,CASSLGTSGYNEQFF,TGTGCCAGCAGCTTAGGGACTAGCGGATACAATGAGCAGTTCTTC
TRBJ2-5,-,-,TRBV5-1,CATSEPGGTQYF,TGCGCCACCTCGGAGCCGGGTGGGACCCAGTACTTC
TRBJ1-4,-,-,TRBV2,CASSGTIRGRNEKLFF,TGTGCCAGCAGTGGCACCATCCGGGGGCGGAATGAAAAACTGTTTTTT
TRBJ2-7,-,TRBD1,TRBV2,CASSRTGTGEQYF,TGTGCCAGCAGTAGGACAGGGACGGGTGAGCAGTACTTC
TRBJ2-7,once,-,TRBV11-2,CASSLEAGPTYEQYF,TGTGCCAGCAGCTTAGAGGCGGGTCCCACCTACGAGCAGTACTTC
TRBJ2-7,-,-,TRBV5-6,CASSTGPGNYEQYF,TGTGCCAGCAGCACGGGACCGGGGAACTACGAGCAGTACTTC
TRBJ2-1,-,-,TRBV5-4,CASSLGDDRYNEQFF,TGTGCCAGCAGCTTGGGGGACGACAGATACAATGAGCAGTTCTTC
TRBJ1-5,few,-,TRBV11-2,CASSLTGQPQHF,TGTGCCAGCAGCCTAACAGGTCAGCCCCAGCATTTT
TRBJ2-2,once,-,TRBV19,CASLGDTGELFF,TGTGCCAGTCTGGGAGACACCGGGGAGCTGTTTTTT
TRBJ2-1,-,-,TRBV7-2,CASSSRVYGEQFF,TGTGCCAGCAGCTCCAGGGTTTACGGTGAGCAGTTCTTC
TRBJ2-1,few,TRBD2,TRBV30,CAWSTTSGGANEQFF,TGTGCCTGGAGCACAACTAGCGGGGGGGCCAATGAGCAGTTCTTC
TRBJ2-3,-,TRBD1,TRBV10-3,CAISGGTGTTDTQYF,TGTGCCATCAGTGGAGGGACAGGAACCACAGATACGCAGTATTTT
TRBJ2-3,-,TRBD2,TRBV19,CASSIWYRLAGTDTQYF,TGTGCCAGTAGTATATGGTATCGTCTAGCGGGCACAGATACGCAGTATTTT
TRBJ2-3,-,-,TRBV7-2,CASSLAPTGGADTQYF,TGTGCCAGCAGCTTAGCGCCCACAGGTGGGGCAGATACGCAGTATTTT
TRBJ1-2,-,-,TRBV28,CASSSSLGYTF,TGTGCCAGCAGTTCCTCTTTAGGCTACACCTTC
TRBJ2-1,-,TRBD2,TRBV5-1,CASSIAGGSYNEQFF,TGCGCCAGCAGCATCGCGGGGGGGAGCTACAATGAGCAGTTCTTC
TRBJ2-5,-,-,TRBV28,CASSSAGQETQYF,TGTGCCAGCAGTTCGGCGGGCCAAGAGACCCAGTACTTC
TRBJ1-2,-,-,TRBV7-2,CASSLVADNYGYTF,TGTGCCAGCAGCTTAGTTGCCGATAACTATGGCTACACCTTC
TRBJ2-1,-,TRBD2,TRBV28,CASSLSGGNEQFF,TGTGCCAGCAGCCTTAGCGGGGGGAATGAGCAGTTCTTC
TRBJ1-5,-,TRBD1,TRBV6-1,CASREDRAGPQHF,TGTGCCAGCAGAGAGGACAGGGCGGGACCCCAGCATTTT
TRBJ1-1,once,-,TRBV6-6,CASRQPGDLMNTEAFF,TGTGCCAGCAGACAACCAGGGGACTTGATGAACACTGAAGCTTTCTTT
TRBJ2-5,once,TRBD2,TRBV9,CASSGLRGGQETQYF,TGTGCCAGCAGCGGGCTGCGGGGGGGCCAAGAGACCCAGTACTTC